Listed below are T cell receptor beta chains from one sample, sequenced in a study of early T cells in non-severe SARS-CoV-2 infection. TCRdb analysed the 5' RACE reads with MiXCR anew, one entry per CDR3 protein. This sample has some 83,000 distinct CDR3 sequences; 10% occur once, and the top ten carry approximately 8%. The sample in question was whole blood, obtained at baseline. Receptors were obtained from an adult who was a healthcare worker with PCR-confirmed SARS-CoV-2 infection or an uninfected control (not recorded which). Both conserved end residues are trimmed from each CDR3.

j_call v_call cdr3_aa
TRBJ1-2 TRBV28 ASNGADYGYT
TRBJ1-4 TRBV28 ASSVSGANEKLF
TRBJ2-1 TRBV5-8 ASSLRQGAYNEQF
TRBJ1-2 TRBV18 ASSLNRQFNYGYT
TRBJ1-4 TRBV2 ASGVSQGVTHPNEKLF
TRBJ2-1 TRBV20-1 SAGQGTSVDNEQF
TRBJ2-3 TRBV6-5 ASTYGVGADTQY
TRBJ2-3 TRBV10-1 ASSDGLALSTDTQY
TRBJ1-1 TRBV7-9 ASSPRGPLALNTEAF
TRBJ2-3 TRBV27 VSSLGPGLSTDTQY
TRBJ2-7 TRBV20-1 SAPQPGKPYEQY
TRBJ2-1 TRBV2 ASSTDWREGPLSPNEQF
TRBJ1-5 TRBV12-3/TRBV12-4 ASSTPNQPQH
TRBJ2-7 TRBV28 ASSSGILGDEQY
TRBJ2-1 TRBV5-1 ASARNGGGSYNEQF
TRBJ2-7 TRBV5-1 ASSLGPGRPLGYEQY
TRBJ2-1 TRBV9 ASSATGKRTYNEQF
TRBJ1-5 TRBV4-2 ASSQTDRGRQPQH
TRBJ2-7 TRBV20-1 SASSARRSATSYEQY
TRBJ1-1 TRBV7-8 ASSIITGGTEAF
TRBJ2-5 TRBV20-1 SARGTSGEETQY
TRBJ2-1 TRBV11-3 ASSLRGTSGTAVVQF